A selection of T cell receptor beta chains follows, all from one sample in a study of control samples from healthy donors and cancer patients. Measured with immunoSEQ multiplex PCR; TCRdb has only the in-frame clones, and not every one. The sample holds tens of thousands of clones; approximately 84% are singletons and the top ten take under 40%. Input material: PBMCs. The receptor source for this set is a man between 65 and 85 years old with lung cancer. Each CDR3 is given with its conserved first and last residue. D genes are given only for firm matches. Rows may omit the clone size; those that give it use once, few, many or a size class.

CDR3aa | CDR3nt | j_gene | abundance | v_gene | d_gene
CASSLAGTGNEKLFF | TGTGCCAGCAGCTTAGCCGGGACAGGGAATGAAAAACTGTTTTTT | TRBJ1-4 | NA | TRBV7-7 | TRBD1
CASSLGGQGTKYF | TGTGCCAGCAGCTTAGGAGGCCAGGGGACCAAGTACTTC | TRBJ2-5 | NA | TRBV11-1 | NA
CASARGFGYTF | TGTGCCAGCGCCAGGGGGTTTGGCTACACCTTC | TRBJ1-2 | NA | TRBV6-5 | TRBD1
CASRRGGRNTGELFF | TGTGCCAGCCGGCGGGGGGGCCGGAACACCGGGGAGCTGTTTTTT | TRBJ2-2 | NA | TRBV7-2 | TRBD2
CASSPGQAALYGYTF | TGTGCCAGCAGCCCGGGACAGGCCGCCCTCTATGGCTACACCTTC | TRBJ1-2 | few | TRBV7-9 | TRBD1
CSVGWGGETQYF | TGCAGCGTTGGATGGGGGGGAGAGACCCAGTACTTC | TRBJ2-5 | NA | TRBV29-1 | TRBD2
CASSTLPTPGANYGYTF | TGTGCCAGTAGTACTCTCCCGACACCAGGGGCTAACTATGGCTACACCTTC | TRBJ1-2 | NA | TRBV19 | NA
CAWSGRYEQYF | TGTGCCTGGAGTGGTCGATACGAGCAGTACTTC | TRBJ2-7 | NA | TRBV30 | NA
CASSPLGRGANEAFF | TGTGCCAGCAGCCCCTTGGGGAGGGGGGCCAATGAAGCTTTCTTT | TRBJ1-1 | NA | TRBV7-9 | NA
CASSPEGTSVYNEQFF | TGTGCCAGCAGCCCCGAGGGGACTAGCGTCTACAATGAGCAGTTCTTC | TRBJ2-1 | NA | TRBV7-3 | TRBD2
CASSQGAGGDYGYTF | TGTGCCAGCTCACAAGGGGCAGGGGGCGACTATGGCTACACCTTC | TRBJ1-2 | NA | TRBV18 | TRBD1
CASSLSTGRLEQYF | TGTGCCAGCAGCCTTTCGACAGGGCGACTCGAGCAGTACTTC | TRBJ2-7 | NA | TRBV6-6 | TRBD1
CASSAGTGSGANVLTF | TGCGCCAGCAGTGCCGGGACAGGGTCCGGGGCCAACGTCCTGACTTTC | TRBJ2-6 | NA | TRBV10-1 | TRBD1
CATTVGLAVTGELFF | TGTGCCACCACCGTTGGACTAGCGGTCACCGGGGAGCTGTTTTTT | TRBJ2-2 | NA | TRBV15 | TRBD2
CASSSQQGFEQFF | TGTGCCAGCAGTTCCCAGCAGGGGTTTGAGCAGTTCTTC | TRBJ2-1 | NA | TRBV6-5 | NA
CASSFTGGKNEQFF | TGTGCCAGCAGCTTCACCGGGGGAAAAAATGAGCAGTTCTTC | TRBJ2-1 | NA | TRBV7-9 | NA
CATRFPWGNTIYF | TGTGCCACCCGTTTCCCCTGGGGAAACACCATATATTTT | TRBJ1-3 | NA | TRBV6-5 | NA
CASSLAGGRYEQYF | TGTGCCAGCAGCTTGGCTGGAGGGCGCTACGAGCAGTACTTC | TRBJ2-7 | NA | TRBV5-6 | NA
CASTTGTGGPYEQYF | TGTGCCAGCACGACCGGGACAGGGGGCCCCTACGAGCAGTACTTC | TRBJ2-7 | NA | TRBV6-5 | TRBD1
CASSTPGGRTDTQYF | TGTGCCAGCAGCACCCCGGGGGGCCGCACAGATACGCAGTATTTT | TRBJ2-3 | NA | TRBV27 | NA
CASSGGVNTEAFF | TGTGCCAGCAGTGGAGGGGTGAACACTGAAGCTTTCTTT | TRBJ1-1 | NA | TRBV25-1 | NA
CASSEAGAGSYNSPLHF | TGTGCCAGCAGTGAAGCAGGGGCGGGATCCTATAATTCACCCCTCCACTTT | TRBJ1-6 | once | TRBV6-1 | NA
CASSYSRQGLNSPLHF | TGTGCCAGCAGTTACTCCCGACAGGGACTCAATTCACCCCTCCACTTT | TRBJ1-6 | once | TRBV6-5 | TRBD1
CAIQSGKSPLHF | TGTGCCATCCAATCGGGGAAGTCACCCCTCCACTTT | TRBJ1-6 | NA | TRBV28 | NA
CASSPRQGRGTGELFF | TGTGCCAGCAGCCCTCGGCAGGGGAGAGGCACCGGGGAGCTGTTTTTT | TRBJ2-2 | NA | TRBV3-1/TRBV3-2 | NA
CASSQTSDRESQYF | TGCGCCAGCAGCCAAACCTCGGACAGGGAGTCGCAGTATTTT | TRBJ2-3 | few | TRBV4-3 | TRBD1
CASPRDRVGVRVF | TGCGCCAGCCCCCGGGACAGGGTGGGTGTAAGGGTCTTC | TRBJ2-1 | NA | TRBV23-1 | TRBD1
CASSAVTGQGNTEAFF | TGTGCCAGCAGCGCGGTGACAGGGCAAGGGAACACTGAAGCTTTCTTT | TRBJ1-1 | NA | TRBV9 | TRBD1
CASSLASGTYNEQFF | TGTGCCAGCAGCTTGGCGTCAGGAACCTACAATGAGCAGTTCTTC | TRBJ2-1 | NA | TRBV5-4 | NA
CASSFGNNEQFF | TGTGCCAGCAGCTTCGGAAACAATGAGCAGTTCTTC | TRBJ2-1 | NA | TRBV7-3 | NA